This T cell receptor beta chain is drawn from a study of blood T cell repertoires in COVID-19. TCRdb's copy holds only in-frame clones and misses some; the assay was immunoSEQ multiplex PCR. The sample lists under 200,000 clones; over 80% were seen once. Germline values: CDR1 MDHEN, CDR2 SYDVKM. The CDR3 contains 15 residues. The ends lost 4 bases at V and 5 bases at J; junction bases unmatched: 9. Sequencing used PBMCs or T cells enriched from blood (not recorded which). The source of this sequence is a woman aged 55-69 years who had recovered from COVID-19. The rearrangement links TRBV28 to TRBJ1-2; TRBD1 aligns across 8 bases. The CDR3 sequence: CASSYGDRNGYGYTF. The CDR3 DNA reads TGTGCCAGCAGTTATGGGGACAGGAATGGGTATGGCTACACCTTC.